These 4 T cell receptor beta chains originate from one sample sequenced in a study of T-cell memory formation after mild COVID-19. Using its own MiXCR run on the 5' RACE reads, TCRdb lists one record per CDR3 protein. The sample has 300,000 or so distinct CDR3 sequences, less than 20% seen once. The sample comprised PBMCs or a T cell subset sorted from them (not recorded which). Source of these receptors: a man between 18 and 29 years old who had mild COVID-19 (a few samples of this study predate the infection). Cell type and time point are not known.

The rearrangement uses TRBV18 and TRBJ2-5; 11 bases are shared with TRBD2. Germline values: CDR1 KGHSH, CDR2 LQKENI. J was trimmed by 7 bases and V by 4 bases; bases with no gene match: 20. The CDR3 is made up of 19 amino acids. CDR3 residues: CASSLSPPGLAVGVGTQYF. CDR3 DNA: TGTGCCAGCTCACTATCCCCGCCGGGACTAGCGGTTGGAGTCGGGACCCAGTACTTC.

This clonotype has only a few counts. The chain employs TRBV6-5 and TRBJ2-5; the D gene is possibly TRBD2 (7 bases). Trimming cost V 0 bases and J 4 bases, with 15 bases left between them. There are 16 residues in the CDR3. Per the germline V gene, CDR1 is MNHEY and CDR2 is SVGAGI. The CDR3 region is CASSYSPFGGRETQYF. The CDR3, as DNA: TGTGCCAGCAGTTACTCCCCCTTCGGGGGGCGAGAGACCCAGTACTTC.

This clonotype has a handful of counts. The chain combines TRBV15 with TRBJ2-3; D gene uncertain. The CDR3 has 13 residues. Germline V lookup: CDR1 LNHNV, CDR2 YYDKDF (reference sequence). V dropped 0 bases and J dropped 2 bases, with 3 bases sitting between them. CDR3 coding DNA: TGTGCCACCAGCAGAGACTACACAGATACGCAGTATTTT. Its protein is CATSRDYTDTQYF. Complete variable domain (other parts from reference TRBV15 and TRBJ2-3): DAMVIQNPRYQVTQFGKPVTLSCSQTLNHNVMYWYQQKSSQAPKLLFHYYDKDFNNEADTPDNFQSRRPNTSFCFLDIRSPGLGDTAMYLCATSRDYTDTQYFGPGTRLTVL.

This clonotype was recorded a few times. The V call is TRBV7-2, the J call TRBJ1-1, with D unclear. Trimming cost V 1 base and J 3 bases, with 6 bases left between them. CDR1 is SGHTA, CDR2 FQGNSA, per germline. The CDR3 sequence is 13 residues long. CDR3: CASSLGAYTEAFF. CDR3 in DNA: TGTGCCAGCAGCTTAGGGGCCTACACTGAAGCTTTCTTT.